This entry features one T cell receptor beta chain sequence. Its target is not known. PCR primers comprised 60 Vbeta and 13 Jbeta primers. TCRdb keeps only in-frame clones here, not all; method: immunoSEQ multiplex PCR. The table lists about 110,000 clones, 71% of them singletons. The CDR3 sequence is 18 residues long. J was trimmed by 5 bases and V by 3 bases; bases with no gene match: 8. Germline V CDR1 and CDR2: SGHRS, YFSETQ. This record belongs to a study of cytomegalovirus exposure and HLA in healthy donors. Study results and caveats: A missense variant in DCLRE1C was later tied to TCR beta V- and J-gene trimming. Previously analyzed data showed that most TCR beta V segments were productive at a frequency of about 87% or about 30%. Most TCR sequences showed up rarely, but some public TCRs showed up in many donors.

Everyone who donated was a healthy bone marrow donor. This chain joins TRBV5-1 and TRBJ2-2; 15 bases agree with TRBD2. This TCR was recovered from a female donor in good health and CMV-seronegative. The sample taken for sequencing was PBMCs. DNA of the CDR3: TGCGCCAGCAGCTCTGGACTAGCGGGAGGGATAAAGACCGGGGAGCTGTTTTTT. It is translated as CASSSGLAGGIKTGELFF.